Only one count was recorded for the clone carrying this T cell receptor (beta chain). The entry originates in a study of blood T cell repertoires in COVID-19. Profiled with immunoSEQ multiplex PCR; TCRdb holds only in-frame clones, not every one. This table holds under 200,000 clones, roughly 83% found once. Germline CDR1 is SGDLS and CDR2 is YYNGEE. The CDR3 totals 18 residues. V dropped 3 bases and J dropped 7; count of bases not matched to a gene: 16. The sequence derives from a human donor in a cohort sampled during active COVID-19. What was sequenced was peripheral blood. The rearrangement joins TRBV9 to TRBJ1-6; 7 bases fit TRBD1. CDR3 protein: CASSDNRVGQVENSPLHF. The CDR3 DNA reads TGTGCCAGCAGCGACAATAGGGTTGGACAGGTGGAAAATTCACCCCTCCACTTT.